This entry describes one T cell receptor (beta chain). Antigen specificity is unknown. Data came from immunoSEQ multiplex PCR; TCRdb stores just in-frame clones and leaves some out. The table shows about 91,000 clones, with roughly 93% occurring only once. These data come from a study of siplizumab effects on memory and regulatory T cells. V shed 7 bases and J shed 9 bases, with 14 bases lying between them. Germline V gene lookup returns CDR1 SGHRS and CDR2 YFSETQ. This CDR3 is built from 12 residues. Overall study findings and caveats: Mean Treg-derived proportions of mappable alloreactive CD4+ clones were around 70% for siplizumab and about 28% for controls.

Specimen: CD8+ T cells sorted from blood. The J gene is TRBJ2-1, the V gene TRBV5-1; the D gene is possibly TRBD2 (6 bases). This TCR was sampled from a human donor in good health. The CDR3 DNA reads TGCGCCAGCTCCGGGACTTTTGCTGAGCAGTTCTTC. Translating gives CASSGTFAEQFF.